This TCR beta chain was identified in a study of blood T cell repertoires in COVID-19. Across the study: The United States, Italy and Spain were the sources of the acute and convalescent COVID-19 samples. In each case, the material was cDNA or gDNA derived from T cells, B-cell-depleted T cells, or PBMCs.

This clone has just a few counts. Within the sample, other DNA sequences also encode this same CDR3. In the authors' methods: Nucleated cell counts were estimated from reference gene primer amplification. The repertoire was sequenced with immunoSEQ multiplex PCR; TCRdb's copy has only in-frame clones and lacks some. The V and J calls and the clone size are those of that table, but D and trimming were determined from the DNA. The repertoire holds under 250,000 clones, with roughly 86% as singletons. V was pared by 0 bases and J by 0 bases, with 2 bases of the junction left unmatched. The length of the CDR3 is 15 residues. The germline CDR1 and CDR2 sequences are SGHRS and YFSETQ.

The sequenced sample was peripheral blood. This sequence joins TRBV5-1 and TRBJ2-7, with 8 bases matching TRBD2. This sequence was found in a woman aged 60-75 years who had recovered from COVID-19. CDR3 amino acids: CASSLGLAGSYEQYF. The CDR3 nucleotides read TGCGCCAGCAGCTTGGGTCTAGCGGGCTCCTACGAGCAGTACTTC.